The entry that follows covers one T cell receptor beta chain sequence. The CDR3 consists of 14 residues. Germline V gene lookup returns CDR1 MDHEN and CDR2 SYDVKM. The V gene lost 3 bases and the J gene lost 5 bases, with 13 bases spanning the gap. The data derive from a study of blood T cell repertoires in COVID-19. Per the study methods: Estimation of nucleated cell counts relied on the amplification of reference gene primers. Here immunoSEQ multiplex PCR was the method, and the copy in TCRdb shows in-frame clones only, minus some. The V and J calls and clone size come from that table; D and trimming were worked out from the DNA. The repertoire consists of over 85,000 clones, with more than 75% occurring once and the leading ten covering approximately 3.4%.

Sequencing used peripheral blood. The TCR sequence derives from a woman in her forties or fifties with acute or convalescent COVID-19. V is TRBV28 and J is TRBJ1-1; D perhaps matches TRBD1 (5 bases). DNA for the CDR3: TGTGCCAGCAGTTTGCAGACAGTCGGGACTGAAGCTTTCTTT. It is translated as CASSLQTVGTEAFF.